A single sample is the source of the 18 T cell receptor beta chains below, sequenced in a study of T cells in Graves' hyperthyroidism and ophthalmopathy. RNA transcripts provided the source from which TCR beta CDR3 regions were amplified. Carried out on the TCR CDR3, a first-round RT-PCR used the HTBI primer set. A single record per CDR3 protein comes from TCRdb applying MiXCR to the multiplex PCR reads. The sample includes roughly 45,000 distinct CDR3 sequences, around 49% of them seen just once. Sequenced material: peripheral blood or thyroid tissue (not recorded which). The receptors were sampled from a woman aged 50 to 60 with Graves' hyperthyroidism.

The table lists this clonotype with a count of one. The missing conserved phenylalanine or tryptophan at the end of this CDR3 makes a read error likely. The chain has TRBV20-1 and TRBJ1-5, with 7 positions matching TRBD1. The CDR3 is 16 residues long. The V gene's germline CDR1 is DFQATT and CDR2 SNEGSKA (reference sequence). CDR3 amino acids: CNAPDRDRDFNQPQHC. CDR3 sequence (DNA): TGCAATGCACCGGACCGGGACAGAGACTTCAATCAACCCCAGCATTGT.

The chain combines TRBV7-9 with TRBJ1-5, with 8 bases fitting TRBD1. Germline CDR1 is SEHNR and CDR2 is FQNEAQ (reference sequence). This CDR3 has 16 amino acids. V lost 8 bases to trimming and J lost 0 bases; unmatched junction nucleotides: 9. CDR3 protein: CASSAGGLGSNQPQHF. Written as DNA, the CDR3 is TGTGCCAGCTCTGCAGGGGGCCTTGGTAGCAATCAGCCCCAGCATTTT.

Many counts were recorded for this clonotype. CDR3 DNA sequence: TGCAGTGCAGGACAAAGACTGGTAACCGGGGAGCTGTTTTTT. Protein product: CSAGQRLVTGELFF. This rearrangement joins TRBV20-1 to TRBJ2-2; weak D call: TRBD1 (5 bases). The germline CDR1 and CDR2 sequences are DFQATT and SNEGSKA (reference sequence). The ends were cut back, 6 bases at V and 5 bases at J, with 16 bases in the middle. The CDR3 is 14 amino acids.

In this sample, this clonotype turned up many times. One junction end does not reproduce the germline sequence, and a read error may be involved. This chain links TRBV5-4 with TRBJ2-7; 9 nucleotides align to TRBD2. The CDR3 consists of 14 residues. From germline, CDR1 is SGHNT and CDR2 YYREEE (reference sequence). CDR3 coding DNA: TGTGCCAGCGGCTTAGCGGGAGTCCCCTACGAGCAGTACTTC. This codes for CASGLAGVPYEQYF.

The chain uses TRBV7-2 and TRBJ1-2, with 7 bases matching TRBD1. The CDR3 has 18 residues. Germline V gene lookup returns CDR1 SGHTA and CDR2 FQGNSA. The V and J ends lost 7 bases and 0 bases, in that order; junction bases with no gene match: 17. The CDR3 protein is CASNSQGGRGRANYGYTF. The DNA for the CDR3 is TGTGCCAGCAACTCCCAAGGAGGGAGGGGGCGAGCTAACTATGGCTACACCTTC.

V usage is TRBV19 and J usage is TRBJ1-2; 9 bases are a match to TRBD1. V was clipped by 7 bases and J by 6 bases; unmatched bases: 9. Germline-derived CDR1 and CDR2 are LNHDA and SQIVND (reference sequence). CDR3 length: 14 amino acids. The CDR3 region is CASNEGQGSNGYTF. CDR3 nucleotides: TGTGCCAGTAACGAGGGACAGGGTTCGAATGGCTACACCTTC.

This clonotype was counted a few times. This chain connects TRBV11-2 to TRBJ1-3, with D uncertain. There are 14 residues in the CDR3. The ends were cut back, 1 base at V and 2 bases at J, with 6 bases in the middle. Germline CDR1 SGHAT, CDR2 FQNNGV. The CDR3 nucleotides read TGTGCCAGCAGCTTAGTTGGCACTGGAAACACCATATATTTT. It codes for CASSLVGTGNTIYF. Filled out from reference TRBV11-2 and TRBJ1-3, the complete variable domain reads EAGVAQSPRYKIIEKRQSVAFWCNPISGHATLYWYQQILGQGPKLLIQFQNNGVVDDSQLPKDRFSAERLKGVDSTLKIQPAKLEDSAVYLCASSLVGTGNTIYFGEGSWLTVV.

A word on this clonotype: An end of the junction differs from the germline gene, which may be a read error. The chain is built from TRBV15 and TRBJ2-2; D is possibly TRBD1 (6 bases). This CDR3 has 18 residues. The germline CDR1 and CDR2 sequences are LNHNV and YYDKDF (reference sequence). Here the CDR3 reads CATSSREAGAFSTEELFF. CDR3 sequence (DNA): TGTGCCACCAGCAGCCGGGAAGCAGGGGCCTTTTCCACCGAGGAGCTGTTTTTT.

This clonotype is classed as medium-sized. The gene calls are TRBV10-3 and TRBJ1-2, with D tentatively TRBD1 (6 bases). Trimming removed 4 bases at V and 1 base at J, with 10 bases between. The CDR3 consists of 14 residues. Germline CDR1 is ENHRY and CDR2 is SYGVKD. CDR3 nucleotides: TGTGCCATCAGTGGTGGACAGAATAACTATGGCTACACCTTC. This gives the protein CAISGGQNNYGYTF.

The genes are TRBV20-1 and TRBJ2-7, with 7 bases that match TRBD1. This CDR3 is built from 13 residues. The germline CDR1 and CDR2 sequences are DFQATT and SNEGSKA (reference sequence). The ends lost 1 base at V and 3 bases at J; junction bases unmatched: 3. The CDR3: CSARGAGGYEQYF. CDR3 DNA: TGCAGTGCTAGAGGGGCAGGGGGCTACGAGCAGTACTTC.

V gene TRBV7-9 combines with J gene TRBJ1-1, with TRBD1 identical over 7 bases. The CDR3 extends over 14 amino acids. V trimming: 5 bases; J trimming: 6 bases; junction bases outside the gene matches: 9. Germline V gene lookup returns CDR1 SEHNR and CDR2 FQNEAQ (reference sequence). CDR3 sequence: CASSGTVRQSEAFF. The CDR3 bases are TGTGCCAGCAGCGGGACAGTGAGGCAATCTGAAGCTTTCTTT.

The chain has TRBV10-1 and TRBJ1-2; D not resolved. Germline assignment: CDR1 WNHNN and CDR2 SYGVQD (reference sequence). Trimming removed 7 bases at V and 3 bases at J, with 6 bases between. This CDR3 comprises 11 residues. The CDR3 sequence is CASMGDYGYTF. CDR3 DNA sequence: TGCGCCAGCATGGGCGACTATGGCTACACCTTC.

This clonotype was recorded many times. The genes are TRBV6-6 and TRBJ1-1, with unresolved D. Germline lookup yields CDR1 MNHNY and CDR2 SVGAGI (reference sequence). The CDR3 totals 14 residues. V lost 4 bases and J lost 5, with 14 bases in between. CDR3 residues: CASSSSMTRTEAFF. The CDR3 region has the DNA TGTGCCAGCAGTTCCAGTATGACTAGAACTGAAGCTTTCTTT.

This clonotype was seen many times. The chain carries TRBV20-1 and TRBJ1-4; the D is unclear. Germline values: CDR1 DFQATT, CDR2 SNEGSKA (reference sequence). Trimming removed 3 bases at V and 8 bases at J, with 13 bases between. This CDR3 contains 13 residues. In DNA, the CDR3 is TGCAGTGCTAGGAGTGGTGGTCGAGAAAAACTGTTTTTT. Translation: CSARSGGREKLFF.

At least ten counts were recorded for this clonotype. This chain connects TRBV20-1 to TRBJ1-4; D may be TRBD1 (5 bases). Trimming stripped 5 bases from V and 5 bases from J, with 15 bases between. CDR3 length equals 14 residues. CDR1 and CDR2 (germline): DFQATT, SNEGSKA (reference sequence). CDR3 DNA sequence: TGCAGTGCTCAAAGGGGCACCCGGAATGAAAAACTGTTTTTT. Its protein product is CSAQRGTRNEKLFF.

The chain links TRBV20-1 to TRBJ2-5, with D hard to call. Germline loops: CDR1 DFQATT, CDR2 SNEGSKA (reference sequence). Trimming removed 3 bases from V and 4 bases from J, with 12 bases in between. This CDR3 has 13 amino acids. CDR3 amino acids: CSASDGALETQYF. The CDR3 bases are TGCAGTGCTAGTGACGGAGCACTAGAGACCCAGTACTTC.

This chain's CDR3 is CSASGTTGSYEQYF. CDR3 nucleotide sequence: TGCAGTGCTAGCGGGACCACGGGCAGCTACGAGCAGTACTTC. V gene TRBV20-1 combines with J gene TRBJ2-7; the D gene could be TRBD1 or TRBD2 (5 bases each). This CDR3 region has 14 residues. Germline CDR1 and CDR2: DFQATT and SNEGSKA (reference sequence). Trimming took off 3 bases at V and 3 bases at J, with 15 bases between the two ends.

This clonotype was recorded a few times. V is TRBV7-6 and J is TRBJ2-5; 7 bases fit TRBD2. V lost 5 bases and J lost 6; bases outside the gene matches: 6. The germline gives CDR1 SGHVS, CDR2 FNYEAQ. The CDR3 sequence is 13 residues long. The CDR3 sequence is CASSAGEGQTQYF. In nucleotides, the CDR3 is TGTGCCAGCAGCGCCGGGGAGGGACAGACCCAGTACTTC.